The clone carrying this T cell receptor beta chain was detected once. These data originate in a study of blood T cell repertoires in COVID-19. Study overall: Some COVID-19 samples were acute and others convalescent; all came from the United States, Italy and Spain. PBMCs, B-cell-depleted T cells, or T cells provided the cDNA or gDNA that made up the material.

Trimming removed 1 base from V and 8 bases from J, with 6 bases in between. CDR3 size: 12 residues. Germline lookup yields CDR1 SEHNR and CDR2 FQNEAQ (reference sequence). Source study methods: Cell counts per sample came from amplifying reference gene primers. The repertoire was sequenced with immunoSEQ multiplex PCR; TCRdb's copy has only in-frame clones and lacks some. D and trimming come from the DNA, and the V and J calls and clone size come from that table. The repertoire holds tens of thousands of clones, with approximately 83% as singletons. Sample: peripheral blood. The chain is built from TRBV7-9 and TRBJ2-1; no clear D. The receptor was derived from a woman aged 55-69 years with active COVID-19. This CDR3 is CASSLESDEQFF. In DNA, the CDR3 is TGTGCCAGCAGCTTAGAGTCGGATGAGCAGTTCTTC.